This record covers a single TCR beta chain. Profiled with immunoSEQ multiplex PCR; TCRdb holds only in-frame clones, not every one. The sample lists around 300,000 clones, 75% to 90% occurring once. Germline loops: CDR1 SGHRS, CDR2 YFSETQ. V was pared by 1 base and J by 1 base, with 11 bases of the junction left unmatched. The CDR3 has 18 residues. This specimen comes from a study of blood T cell repertoires in COVID-19. The receptor comes from a woman between 50 and 59 years old with COVID-19, enrolled during active disease. The V and J genes are TRBV5-1 and TRBJ2-1, with 7 bases fitting TRBD2. The sequencing sample was made of peripheral blood. CDR3 protein: CASSLTRRERASYNEQFF. For the CDR3, the DNA is TGCGCCAGCAGCTTGACTAGGCGGGAGAGGGCGTCCTACAATGAGCAGTTCTTC.